These 8 T cell receptor beta chains were all obtained from the same sample, sequenced in a study of blood T cell repertoires in COVID-19. The protocol was immunoSEQ multiplex PCR, while the TCRdb copy is restricted to in-frame clones and leaves out a portion. The sample lists around 270,000 clones, around 82% occurring once. Sequencing input: peripheral blood. The receptors come from a person aged 65 to 79 with COVID-19, enrolled during active disease.

V usage is TRBV10-3 and J usage is TRBJ1-1; a possible D gene is TRBD1 (5 bases). Between the trimmed V and J ends, which lost 6 bases and 4 bases, there was a span of 9 bases. This CDR3 has 12 amino acids. Germline CDR1 reads ENHRY; CDR2 reads SYGVKD. The CDR3 loop is CAISPGSTEAFF. In DNA form, the CDR3 reads TGTGCCATCAGCCCAGGGTCCACTGAAGCTTTCTTT.

The J gene is TRBJ1-4, the V gene TRBV5-4, with TRBD1 matching over 11 bases. Germline trimming cut 5 bases from V and 8 bases from J; bases unmatched to any gene: 5. This CDR3 has 14 amino acids. CDR1 is SGHNT, CDR2 YYREEE, per germline (reference sequence). As DNA, the CDR3 is TGTGCCAGCAGTCAAGGACAGGGGGCGGAAAAACTGTTTTTT. This encodes CASSQGQGAEKLFF.

This clone was seen a single time. V usage is TRBV10-2 and J usage is TRBJ2-7; no definite D call. Germline CDR1 is WSHSY and CDR2 is SAAADI. The length of the CDR3 is 12 residues. The V and J ends lost 3 bases and 6 bases respectively, with 9 bases between them. The CDR3 coding sequence is TGCGCCAGCAGTGAAGTAGAAGCCGAGCAGTACTTC. It encodes CASSEVEAEQYF.

The V and J genes are TRBV9 and TRBJ1-6; no firm D call. V lost 3 bases, J lost 9 bases, and 10 bases lay in between. The CDR3 consists of 13 residues. The germline gives CDR1 SGDLS, CDR2 YYNGEE. The CDR3 here is CASSEERSSPLHF. Here the CDR3 DNA reads TGTGCCAGCAGCGAAGAACGGAGTTCACCCCTCCACTTT.

This chain connects TRBV7-9 to TRBJ2-7, with a weak D call TRBD1 (6 bases). Germline lookup yields CDR1 SEHNR and CDR2 FQNEAQ (reference sequence). This CDR3 spans 12 amino acids. V lost 10 bases, J lost 3 bases, and 13 bases lay in between. The CDR3 reads CATTDSGYEQYF. As DNA, the CDR3 is TGTGCCACTACGGACAGTGGCTACGAGCAGTACTTC.

The rearrangement joins TRBV3-1 (or the pseudogene TRBV3-2) to TRBJ2-5, with 7 bases fitting TRBD1. The V gene end was trimmed by 4 bases and the J gene end by 8 bases; junction bases not matched to a gene: 13. Germline CDR1 LGHDT, CDR2 YNNKEL (reference sequence). The CDR3 length is 15 residues. In DNA form, the CDR3 reads TGTGCCAGCAGCCGACCAAAAACAGACAGGGCCACCCAGTACTTC. Its translation is CASSRPKTDRATQYF.

The chain carries TRBV21-1 and TRBJ2-7; the table's D call of TRBD1 was not tested on the DNA. TRBV21-1 is a recognized pseudogene. The CDR3 sequence is 20 residues long. The CDR3 DNA follows: TGTGCCAGCAGCAAAAGTTGCGGCCCATTAATTTCTGGACAGAAATACGAGCAGTACTTC. Residues: CASSKSCGPLISGQKYEQYF.

The DNA for the CDR3 is TGCAGTGCTAGTGGGACAGGCTATGGCTACACCTTC. As protein: CSASGTGYGYTF. The V call is TRBV20-1, the J call TRBJ1-2; 8 positions agree with TRBD1. The CDR3 extends over 12 amino acids. V shed 3 bases and J 4 bases; nucleotides not matched to a gene: 1. Looked up from germline, CDR1 is DFQATT and CDR2 is SNEGSKA (reference sequence).